This T cell receptor (beta chain) was captured by sequencing in a study of blood T cell repertoires in COVID-19. Study context: PBMCs, B-cell-depleted T cells, or T cells provided the cDNA or gDNA that made up the material.

Trimming pared 3 bases from V and 8 bases from J, leaving 10 bases between. CDR3 length equals 12 residues. Clones were sequenced by immunoSEQ multiplex PCR, and TCRdb holds only the in-frame ones, with some missing. In the table there are under 300,000 clones, approximately 84% of which are singletons. Cohort assignment relied on participant-reported clinical history. The sequencing sample was made of PBMCs or T cells enriched from blood (not recorded which). The receptor comes from a man younger than 35 who had recovered from COVID-19. The V gene is TRBV12-3 or TRBV12-4, the J gene TRBJ1-2, with D maybe TRBD1 (6 bases). The chain's CDR3 is CASSFGRGGYTF. In nucleotides, the CDR3 is TGTGCCAGCAGTTTTGGCAGGGGCGGCTACACCTTC.